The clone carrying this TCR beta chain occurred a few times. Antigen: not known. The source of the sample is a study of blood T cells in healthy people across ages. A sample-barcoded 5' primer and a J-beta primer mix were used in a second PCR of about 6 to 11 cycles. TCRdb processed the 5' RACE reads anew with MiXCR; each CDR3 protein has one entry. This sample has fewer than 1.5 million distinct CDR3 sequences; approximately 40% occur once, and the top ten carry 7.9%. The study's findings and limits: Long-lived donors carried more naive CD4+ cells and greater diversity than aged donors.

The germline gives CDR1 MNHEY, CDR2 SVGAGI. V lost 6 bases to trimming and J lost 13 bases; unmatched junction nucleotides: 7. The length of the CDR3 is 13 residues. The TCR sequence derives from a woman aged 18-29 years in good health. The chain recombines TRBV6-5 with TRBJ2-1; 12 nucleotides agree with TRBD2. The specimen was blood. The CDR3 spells CASSAGLAGSQFF. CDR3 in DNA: TGTGCCAGCAGCGCCGGACTAGCGGGAAGTCAGTTCTTC.